A single TCR beta chain is shown here with its context. The data stem from a study of blood T cell repertoires in COVID-19. Overall study: The study drew acute and convalescent COVID-19 samples from the United States, Italy and Spain. Sources were T cells, B-cell-depleted T cells, or PBMCs; the material itself was cDNA or gDNA.

Per germline, CDR1 SEHNR and CDR2 FQNEAQ (reference sequence). The trim removed 5 bases at V and 6 bases at J, leaving 6 bases unmatched. This CDR3 comprises 14 residues. How the authors handled the data: Amplification of reference gene primers provided the estimated nucleated cell counts. Repertoires were generated with immunoSEQ multiplex PCR, while TCRdb's copy carries only in-frame clones and drops some. That table gives V, J and clone size, and the DNA gave D and trimming. The data hold 250,000 to 300,000 clones, with around 90% observed a single time. The sample taken for sequencing was peripheral blood. V and J are TRBV7-9 and TRBJ1-5; 8 positions agree with TRBD1. The sequence was collected from a middle-aged man with acute or convalescent COVID-19. CDR3 in DNA: TGTGCCAGCAGCGCACAGGGGGAGAGTCAGCCCCAGCATTTT. It is translated as CASSAQGESQPQHF.